This note documents a single T cell receptor (beta chain) sequence. Antigen specificity is unknown. The sequence runs out 3 residues before the end of the CDR3; the remainder is reconstructed from the germline J gene. This specimen belongs to a study of T cells in women clearing cervical HPV infection. Study background: Case blood was drawn a median approximately 150 days after lesion detection. Study-level results: Repertoire richness, not evenness, was significantly elevated in CIN3+ cases versus controls.

Assay: immunoSEQ multiplex PCR; the TCRdb copy retains only in-frame clones and omits some. This sample's clone table lists 40,000 to 55,000 clones. The CDR3 is made up of 15 amino acids. Germline CDR1 reads LNHDA; CDR2 reads SQIVND (reference sequence). Between the trimmed V and J ends, which lost 9 bases and 4 bases, there was a span of 21 bases. This chain connects TRBV19 to TRBJ1-2; D uncertain. The sample consisted of blood buffy coat. This sequence was found in a woman between 18 and 75 years old with a cervical HPV16 infection that either progressed to CIN3+ or cleared (not recorded which). This CDR3 is CASQTAPGEGYGYTF. The part of the CDR3 DNA that was read is TGTGCCAGCCAAACCGCCCCCGGAGAGGGCTATGGC. Full variable domain (rest looked up from reference TRBV19 and TRBJ1-2): DGGITQSPKYLFRKEGQNVTLSCEQNLNHDAMYWYRQDPGQGLRLIYYSQIVNDFQKGDIAEGYSVSREKKESFPLTVTSAQKNPTAFYLCASQTAPGEGYGYTFGSGTRLTVV.